This T cell receptor (beta chain) was identified during a study of control samples from healthy donors and cancer patients. This table comes from immunoSEQ multiplex PCR, and its TCRdb copy is limited to in-frame clones, with some not included. The sample has about 140,000 clones, roughly 92% seen once. The specimen sequenced was blood. The sequence came from a man aged 40-49 years in good health.

The CDR3 DNA follows: TGTGCCAGCAGTTACCGGGACAGGGGTGAAAAACTGTTTTTT. Translating gives CASSYRDRGEKLFF. V usage is TRBV6-5 and J usage is TRBJ1-4; 10 nucleotides match TRBD1. From germline, CDR1 is MNHEY and CDR2 SVGAGI. This CDR3 has 14 residues. The trim removed 2 bases at V and 7 bases at J, leaving 1 base unmatched.